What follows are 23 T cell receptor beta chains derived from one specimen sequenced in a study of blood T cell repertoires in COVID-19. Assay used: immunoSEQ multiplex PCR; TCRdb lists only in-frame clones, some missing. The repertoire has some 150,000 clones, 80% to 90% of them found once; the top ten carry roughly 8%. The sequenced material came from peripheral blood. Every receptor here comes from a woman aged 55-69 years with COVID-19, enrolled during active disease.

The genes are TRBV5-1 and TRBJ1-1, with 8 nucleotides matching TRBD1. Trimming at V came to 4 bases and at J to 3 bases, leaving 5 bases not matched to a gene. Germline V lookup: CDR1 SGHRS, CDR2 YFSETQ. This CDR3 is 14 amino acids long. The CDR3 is CASSTRGLDTEAFF. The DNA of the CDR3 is TGCGCCAGCAGCACCAGGGGGCTGGACACTGAAGCTTTCTTT.

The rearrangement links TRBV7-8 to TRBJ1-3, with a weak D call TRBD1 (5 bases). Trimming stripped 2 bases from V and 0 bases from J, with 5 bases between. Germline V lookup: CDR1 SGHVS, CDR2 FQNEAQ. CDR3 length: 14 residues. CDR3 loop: CASSLRGSGNTIYF. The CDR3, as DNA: TGTGCCAGCAGCTTAAGGGGCTCTGGAAACACCATATATTTT.

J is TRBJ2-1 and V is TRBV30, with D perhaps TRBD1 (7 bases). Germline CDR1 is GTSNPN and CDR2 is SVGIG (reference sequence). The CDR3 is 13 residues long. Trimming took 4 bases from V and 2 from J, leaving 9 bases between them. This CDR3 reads CAWTGGPYNEQFF. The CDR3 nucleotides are TGTGCCTGGACAGGGGGGCCCTACAATGAGCAGTTCTTC.

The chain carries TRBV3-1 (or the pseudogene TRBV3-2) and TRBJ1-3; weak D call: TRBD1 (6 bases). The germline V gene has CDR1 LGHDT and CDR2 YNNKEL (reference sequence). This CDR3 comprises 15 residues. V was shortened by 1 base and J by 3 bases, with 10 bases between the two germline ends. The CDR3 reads CASSQGGGGGNTIYF. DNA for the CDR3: TGTGCCAGCAGCCAAGGTGGGGGCGGTGGAAACACCATATATTTT.

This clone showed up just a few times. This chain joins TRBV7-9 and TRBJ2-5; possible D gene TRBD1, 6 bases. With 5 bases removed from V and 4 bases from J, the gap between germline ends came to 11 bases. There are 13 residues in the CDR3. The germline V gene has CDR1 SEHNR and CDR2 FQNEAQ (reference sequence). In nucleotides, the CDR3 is TGTGCCAGCAGCCCACAGGGACCAGAGACCCAGTACTTC. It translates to CASSPQGPETQYF.

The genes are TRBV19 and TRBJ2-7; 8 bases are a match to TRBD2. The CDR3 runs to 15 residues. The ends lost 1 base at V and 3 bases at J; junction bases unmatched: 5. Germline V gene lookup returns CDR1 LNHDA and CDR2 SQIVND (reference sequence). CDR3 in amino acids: CASSIGTSRFYEQYF. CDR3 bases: TGTGCCAGTAGTATAGGGACTAGCAGATTCTACGAGCAGTACTTC.

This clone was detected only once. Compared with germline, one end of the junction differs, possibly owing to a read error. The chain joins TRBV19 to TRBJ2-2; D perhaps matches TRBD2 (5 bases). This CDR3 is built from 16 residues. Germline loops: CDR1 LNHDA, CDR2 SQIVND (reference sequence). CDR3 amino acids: CASSPSFHMNTGKLFF. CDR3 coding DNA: TGTGCCAGTAGCCCCTCTTTCCACATGAACACCGGGAAGCTGTTTTTT.

The CDR3: CASRNRDPNEKLFF. CDR3 bases: TGTGCCTCGAGAAACAGGGATCCTAATGAAAAACTGTTTTTT. The chain has TRBV30 and TRBJ1-4; D is perhaps TRBD1 (6 bases). Germline lookup yields CDR1 GTSNPN and CDR2 SVGIG (reference sequence). V was trimmed by 7 bases and J by 3 bases, leaving 15 bases between them. The CDR3 length is 14 residues.

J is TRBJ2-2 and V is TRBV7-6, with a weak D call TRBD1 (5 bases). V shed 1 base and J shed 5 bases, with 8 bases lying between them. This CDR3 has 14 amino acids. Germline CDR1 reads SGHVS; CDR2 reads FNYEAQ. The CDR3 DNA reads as TGTGCCAGCAGCTTAGGGACAAATACCGGGGAGCTGTTTTTT. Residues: CASSLGTNTGELFF.

For the CDR3, the DNA is TGTGCCAGCAGGAAGACAGGGGGATACGAGCAGTACTTC. Translation gives CASRKTGGYEQYF. The genes are TRBV28 and TRBJ2-7; 9 bases match TRBD1. CDR1 is MDHEN and CDR2 is SYDVKM in the germline V gene. V lost 6 bases to trimming and J lost 4 bases; unmatched junction nucleotides: 4. This CDR3 is 13 amino acids long.

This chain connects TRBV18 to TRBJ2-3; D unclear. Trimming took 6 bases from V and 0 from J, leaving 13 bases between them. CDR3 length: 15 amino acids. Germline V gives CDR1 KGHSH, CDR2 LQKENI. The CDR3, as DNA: TGTGCCAGCTCCGGGTCTGACCATAGCACAGATACGCAGTATTTT. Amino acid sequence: CASSGSDHSTDTQYF.

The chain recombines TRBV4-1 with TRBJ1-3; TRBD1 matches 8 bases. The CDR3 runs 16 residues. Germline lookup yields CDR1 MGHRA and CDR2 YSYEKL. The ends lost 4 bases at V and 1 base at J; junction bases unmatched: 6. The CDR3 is CASSRSDRESGNTIYF. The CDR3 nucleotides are TGCGCCAGCAGCCGCTCGGACAGGGAGTCTGGAAACACCATATATTTT.

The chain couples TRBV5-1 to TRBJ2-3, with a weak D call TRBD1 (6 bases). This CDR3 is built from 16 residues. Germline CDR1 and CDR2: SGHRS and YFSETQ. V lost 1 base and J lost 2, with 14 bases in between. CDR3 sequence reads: CASSLTSGHFTDTQYF. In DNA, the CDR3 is TGCGCCAGCAGCTTGACGTCGGGACACTTCACAGATACGCAGTATTTT.

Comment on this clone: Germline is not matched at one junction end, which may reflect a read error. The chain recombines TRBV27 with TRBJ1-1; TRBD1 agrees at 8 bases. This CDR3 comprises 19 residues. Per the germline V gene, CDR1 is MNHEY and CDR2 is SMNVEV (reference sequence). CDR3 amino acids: CASSSNGGQGWTMNTEAFF. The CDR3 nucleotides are TGTGCCAGCAGTTCAAATGGCGGACAGGGCTGGACCATGAACACTGAGGCTTTCTTT.

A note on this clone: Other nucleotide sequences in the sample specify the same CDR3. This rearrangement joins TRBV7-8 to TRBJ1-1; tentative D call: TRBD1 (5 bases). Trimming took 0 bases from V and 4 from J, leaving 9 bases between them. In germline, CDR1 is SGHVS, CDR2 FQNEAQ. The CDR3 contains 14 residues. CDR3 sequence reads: CASSLAAGSTEAFF. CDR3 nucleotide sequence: TGTGCCAGCAGCTTAGCTGCAGGGTCCACTGAAGCTTTCTTT.

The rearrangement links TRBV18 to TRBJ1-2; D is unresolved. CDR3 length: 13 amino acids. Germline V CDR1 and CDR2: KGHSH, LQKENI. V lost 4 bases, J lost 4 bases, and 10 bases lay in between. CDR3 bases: TGTGCCAGCTCACGGGAGGCAGTCTATGGCTACACCTTC. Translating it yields CASSREAVYGYTF.

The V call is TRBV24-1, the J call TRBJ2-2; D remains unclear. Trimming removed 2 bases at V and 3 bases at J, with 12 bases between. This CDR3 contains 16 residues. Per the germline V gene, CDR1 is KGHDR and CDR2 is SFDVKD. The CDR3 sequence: CATSDSSDFYTGELFF. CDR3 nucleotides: TGTGCCACCAGTGATTCTAGTGACTTCTACACCGGGGAGCTGTTTTTT.

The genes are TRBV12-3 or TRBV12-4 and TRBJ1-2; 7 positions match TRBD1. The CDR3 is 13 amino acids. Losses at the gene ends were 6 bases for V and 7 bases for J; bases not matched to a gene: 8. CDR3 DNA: TGTGCCAGCAGACCGGACAGGTCGGGTGGCTACACCTTC. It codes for CASRPDRSGGYTF.

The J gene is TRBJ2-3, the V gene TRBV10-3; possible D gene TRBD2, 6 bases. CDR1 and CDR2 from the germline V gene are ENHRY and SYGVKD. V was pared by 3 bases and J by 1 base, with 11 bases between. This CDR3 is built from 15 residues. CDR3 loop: CAISEDVAGTDTQYF. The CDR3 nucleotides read TGTGCCATCAGTGAAGACGTAGCGGGCACAGATACGCAGTATTTT.

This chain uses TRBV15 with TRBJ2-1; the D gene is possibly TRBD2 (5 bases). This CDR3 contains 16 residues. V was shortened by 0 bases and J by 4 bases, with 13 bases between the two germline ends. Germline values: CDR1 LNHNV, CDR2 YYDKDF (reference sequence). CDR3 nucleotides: TGTGCCACCAGCAGAGATCGGGGAATAGGGTACAATGAGCAGTTCTTC. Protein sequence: CATSRDRGIGYNEQFF.

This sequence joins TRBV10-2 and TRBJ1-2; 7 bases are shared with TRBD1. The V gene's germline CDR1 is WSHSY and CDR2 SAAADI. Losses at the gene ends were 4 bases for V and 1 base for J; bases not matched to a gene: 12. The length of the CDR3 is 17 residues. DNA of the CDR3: TGCGCCAGCAGTGGAGGGGGCTTGGTTTTCCTTAACTATGGCTACACCTTC. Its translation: CASSGGGLVFLNYGYTF.

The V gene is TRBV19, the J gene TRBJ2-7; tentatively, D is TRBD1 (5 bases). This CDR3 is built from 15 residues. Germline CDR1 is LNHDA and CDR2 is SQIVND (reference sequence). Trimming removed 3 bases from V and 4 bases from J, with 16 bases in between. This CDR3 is CASSMMGRASYEQYF. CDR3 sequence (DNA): TGTGCCAGTAGTATGATGGGCAGGGCATCTTACGAGCAGTACTTC.

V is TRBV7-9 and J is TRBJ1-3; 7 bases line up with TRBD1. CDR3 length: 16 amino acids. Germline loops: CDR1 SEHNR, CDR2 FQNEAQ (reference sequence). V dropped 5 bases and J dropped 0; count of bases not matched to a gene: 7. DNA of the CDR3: TGTGCCAGCAGCCCCCGACAGGGACCCTCTGGAAACACCATATATTTT. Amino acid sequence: CASSPRQGPSGNTIYF.